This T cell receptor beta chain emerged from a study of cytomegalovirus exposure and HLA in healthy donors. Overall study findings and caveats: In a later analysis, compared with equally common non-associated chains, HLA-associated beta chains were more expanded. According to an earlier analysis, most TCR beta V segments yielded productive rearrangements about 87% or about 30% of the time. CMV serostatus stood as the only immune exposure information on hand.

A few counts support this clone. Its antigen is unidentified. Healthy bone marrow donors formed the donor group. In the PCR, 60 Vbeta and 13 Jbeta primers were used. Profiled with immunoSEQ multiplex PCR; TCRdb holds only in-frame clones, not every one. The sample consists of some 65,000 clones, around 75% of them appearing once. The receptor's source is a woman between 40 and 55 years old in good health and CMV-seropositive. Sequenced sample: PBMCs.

CDR3 nucleotide sequence: TGTGCCAGTAGTGTTCCAGGGAACACTGAAGCTTTCTTT. Its translation: CASSVPGNTEAFF. The rearrangement links TRBV19 to TRBJ1-1; D remains unclear. The CDR3 contains 13 residues. V was pared by 5 bases and J by 1 base, with 8 bases between. Germline V lookup: CDR1 LNHDA, CDR2 SQIVND (reference sequence).